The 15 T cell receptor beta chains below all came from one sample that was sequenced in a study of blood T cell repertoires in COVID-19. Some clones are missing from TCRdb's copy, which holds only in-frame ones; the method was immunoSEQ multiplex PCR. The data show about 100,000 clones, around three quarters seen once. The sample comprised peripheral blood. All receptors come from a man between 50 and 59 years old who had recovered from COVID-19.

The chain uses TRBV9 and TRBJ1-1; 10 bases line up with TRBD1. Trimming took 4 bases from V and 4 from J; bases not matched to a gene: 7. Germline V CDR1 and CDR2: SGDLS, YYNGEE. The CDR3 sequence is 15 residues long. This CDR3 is CASSKGRQGATEAFF. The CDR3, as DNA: TGTGCCAGCAGCAAGGGCAGACAGGGGGCCACTGAAGCTTTCTTT.

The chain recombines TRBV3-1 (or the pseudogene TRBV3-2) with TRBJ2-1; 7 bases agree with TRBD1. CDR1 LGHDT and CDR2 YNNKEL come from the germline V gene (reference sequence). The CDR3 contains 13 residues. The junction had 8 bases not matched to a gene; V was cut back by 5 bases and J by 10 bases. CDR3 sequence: CASSYKQGSEQFF. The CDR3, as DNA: TGTGCCAGCAGCTACAAACAGGGGTCCGAGCAGTTCTTC.

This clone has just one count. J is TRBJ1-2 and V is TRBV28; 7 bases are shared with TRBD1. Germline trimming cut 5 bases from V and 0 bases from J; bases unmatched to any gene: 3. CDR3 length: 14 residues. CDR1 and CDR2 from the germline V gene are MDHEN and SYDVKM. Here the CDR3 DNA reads TGTGCCAGCAGTACAGGGGTCCCTAACTATGGCTACACCTTC. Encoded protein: CASSTGVPNYGYTF.

The CDR3: CASSPAAGLQNIQYF. DNA for the CDR3: TGTGCCAGCAGCCCGGCGGCAGGGCTCCAAAACATTCAGTACTTC. The chain combines TRBV5-6 with TRBJ2-4, with a tentative D call TRBD1 (5 bases). Per the germline V gene, CDR1 is SGHDT and CDR2 is YYEEEE. V dropped 4 bases and J dropped 5 bases, with 16 bases sitting between them. The CDR3 sequence is 15 residues long. Full variable domain (rest looked up from reference TRBV5-6 and TRBJ2-4): DAGVTQSPTHLIKTRGQQVTLRCSPKSGHDTVSWYQQALGQGPQFIFQYYEEEERQRGNFPDRFSGHQFPNYSSELNVNALLLGDSALYLCASSPAAGLQNIQYFGAGTRLSVL.

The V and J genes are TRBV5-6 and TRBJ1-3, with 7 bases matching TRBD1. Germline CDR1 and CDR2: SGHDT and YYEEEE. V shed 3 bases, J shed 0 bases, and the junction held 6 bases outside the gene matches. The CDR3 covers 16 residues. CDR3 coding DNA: TGTGCCAGCAGCTGGCTTGACAGGGTCTCTGGAAACACCATATATTTT. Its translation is CASSWLDRVSGNTIYF.

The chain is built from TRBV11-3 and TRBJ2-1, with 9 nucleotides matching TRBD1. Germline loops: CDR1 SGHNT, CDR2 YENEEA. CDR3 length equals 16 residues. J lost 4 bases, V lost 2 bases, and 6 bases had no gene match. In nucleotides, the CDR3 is TGTGCCAGCAGCTTAATAGCCGGACAGGGGTACAATGAGCAGTTCTTC. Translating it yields CASSLIAGQGYNEQFF.

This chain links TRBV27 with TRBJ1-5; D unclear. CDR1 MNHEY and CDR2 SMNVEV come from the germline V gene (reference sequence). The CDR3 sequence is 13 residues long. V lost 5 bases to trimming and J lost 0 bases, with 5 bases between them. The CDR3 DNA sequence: TGTGCCAGCAGTAAATATAGCAATCAGCCCCAGCATTTT. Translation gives CASSKYSNQPQHF.

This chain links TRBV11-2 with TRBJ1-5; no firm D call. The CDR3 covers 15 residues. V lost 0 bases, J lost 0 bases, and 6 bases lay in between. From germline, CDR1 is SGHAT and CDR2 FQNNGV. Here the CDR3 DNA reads TGTGCCAGCAGCTTAGATTATAGTAGCAATCAGCCCCAGCATTTT. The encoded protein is CASSLDYSSNQPQHF.

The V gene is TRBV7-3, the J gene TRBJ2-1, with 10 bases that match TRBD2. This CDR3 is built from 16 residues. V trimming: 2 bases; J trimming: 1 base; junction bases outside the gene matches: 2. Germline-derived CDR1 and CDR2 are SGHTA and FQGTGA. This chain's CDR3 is CASSLLAGASYNEQFF. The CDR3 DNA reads TGTGCCAGCAGCTTACTAGCGGGGGCTTCCTACAATGAGCAGTTCTTC.

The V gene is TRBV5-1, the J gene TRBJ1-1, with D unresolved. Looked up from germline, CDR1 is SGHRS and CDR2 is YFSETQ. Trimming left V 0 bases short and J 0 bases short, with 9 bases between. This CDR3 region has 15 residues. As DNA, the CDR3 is TGCGCCAGCAGCTTGGGACTGCCGATGAACACTGAAGCTTTCTTT. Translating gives CASSLGLPMNTEAFF. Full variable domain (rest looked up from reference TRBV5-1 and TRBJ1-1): KAGVTQTPRYLIKTRGQQVTLSCSPISGHRSVSWYQQTPGQGLQFLFEYFSETQRNKGNFPGRFSGRQFSNSRSEMNVSTLELGDSALYLCASSLGLPMNTEAFFGQGTRLTVV.

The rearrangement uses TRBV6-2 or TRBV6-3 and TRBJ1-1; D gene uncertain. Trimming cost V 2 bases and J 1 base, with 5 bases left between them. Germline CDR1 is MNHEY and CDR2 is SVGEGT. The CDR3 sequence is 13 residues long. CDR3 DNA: TGTGCCAGCAGTTACGAGGGGAACACTGAAGCTTTCTTT. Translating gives CASSYEGNTEAFF.

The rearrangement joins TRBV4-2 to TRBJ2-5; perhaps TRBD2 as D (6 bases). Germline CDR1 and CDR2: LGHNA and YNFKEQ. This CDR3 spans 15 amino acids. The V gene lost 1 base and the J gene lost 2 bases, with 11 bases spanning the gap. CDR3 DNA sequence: TGTGCCAGCAGCCAAGGGACCGCGGGACAAGAGACCCAGTACTTC. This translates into CASSQGTAGQETQYF.

The CDR3 protein is CASSKVPRTSGGTMIQETQYF. The CDR3, as DNA: TGTGCCAGCAGCAAGGTCCCCCGGACTAGCGGGGGCACAATGATCCAAGAGACCCAGTACTTC. V usage is TRBV21-1 and J usage is TRBJ2-5; the D call TRBD2 from the table was never checked on the DNA. TRBV21-1 is labeled a pseudogene. The CDR3 totals 21 residues.

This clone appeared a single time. CDR3: CATSLGGGWQFF. The CDR3 DNA reads TGTGCCACCAGTCTCGGCGGGGGGTGGCAGTTCTTC. The chain uses TRBV24-1 and TRBJ2-1, with TRBD2 identical over 8 bases. This CDR3 comprises 12 residues. J was trimmed by 12 bases and V by 6 bases; bases with no gene match: 6. The germline gives CDR1 KGHDR, CDR2 SFDVKD.

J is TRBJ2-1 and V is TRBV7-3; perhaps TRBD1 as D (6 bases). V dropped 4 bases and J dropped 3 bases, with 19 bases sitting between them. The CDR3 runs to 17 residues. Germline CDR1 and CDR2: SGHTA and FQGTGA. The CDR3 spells CASSSRQANQLYNEQFF. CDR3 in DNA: TGTGCCAGCAGCTCACGACAGGCCAACCAACTCTACAATGAGCAGTTCTTC. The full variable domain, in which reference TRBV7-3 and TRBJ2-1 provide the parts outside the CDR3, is GAGVSQTPSNKVTEKGKYVELRCDPISGHTALYWYRQSLGQGPEFLIYFQGTGAADDSGLPNDRFFAVRPEGSVSTLKIQRTERGDSAVYLCASSSRQANQLYNEQFFGPGTRLTVL.